Listed below are T cell receptor beta chains from one sample, sequenced in a study of cytomegalovirus exposure and HLA in healthy donors. Here immunoSEQ multiplex PCR was the method, and the copy in TCRdb shows in-frame clones only, minus some. Of 110,000 to 150,000 clones in the sample, approximately 70% were seen once. The material sequenced was PBMCs. These receptors originate from a woman in her sixties or seventies in good health and CMV-seropositive. Both conserved end residues are part of each CDR3. A D gene is named only where the DNA matches it firmly. For some rows the clone size is stated as once, few or many, or as a class when expanded; others skip it.

TRBJ2-1,.,once,TRBV6-5,TGTGCCAGCAGCCGAGCGGGTAGCTCCTACAATGAGCAGTTCTTC,CASSRAGSSYNEQFF
TRBJ1-5,.,.,TRBV19,TGTGCCAGTAGCGGGGGAGACACTAGCAATCAGCCCCAGCATTTT,CASSGGDTSNQPQHF
TRBJ2-1,TRBD2,.,TRBV7-8,TGTGCCAGCAGCCACAGTAGCGGGAGGGCCCGGGGGAATGAGCAGTTCTTC,CASSHSSGRARGNEQFF
TRBJ2-5,.,.,TRBV5-1,TGCGCCAGCAGCTTGAGCAGGGGCACAGAGACCCAGTACTTC,CASSLSRGTETQYF
TRBJ1-1,.,.,TRBV19,TGTGCCAGTAGTATTGCCGGGACAGAAGCTTTCTTT,CASSIAGTEAFF
TRBJ2-7,.,.,TRBV18,TGTGCCAGCTCACCACTCGGTTCAGGGGGGTACGAGCAGTACTTC,CASSPLGSGGYEQYF
TRBJ1-2,TRBD1,once,TRBV6-1,TGTGCCAGCAGTGAGCAGGGGGCGCTTAGGTCTGGCTACACCTTC,CASSEQGALRSGYTF
TRBJ1-5,.,.,TRBV19,TGTGCCAGTAGTATTGTCTCAGGGAATCAGCCCCAGCATTTT,CASSIVSGNQPQHF
TRBJ1-3,.,.,TRBV4-1,TGCGCCAGCAGCCAGCTGACGGGAGGAAACACCATATATTTT,CASSQLTGGNTIYF
TRBJ2-7,.,.,TRBV3-1/TRBV3-2,TGTGCCAGCACAAACGAGCAGTACTTC,CASTNEQYF